This TCR beta chain was observed in a study of T cell repertoires in cytomegalovirus infection. TCRdb fed the reads into MiXCR, producing one record per CDR3 protein. This repertoire shows hundreds of thousands of distinct CDR3 sequences, approximately 33% found once; its top ten account for roughly an eighth. CDR1 SEHNR and CDR2 FQNEAQ come from the germline V gene (reference sequence). The CDR3 loop spans 15 amino acids. With 3 bases removed from V and 4 bases from J, the gap between germline ends came to 16 bases. The receptor was isolated from a human donor in good health (CMV status not recorded). Some clones in this sample may be carry-over from other donors' samples. The chain has TRBV7-9 and TRBJ2-7; D possibly corresponds to TRBD2 (7 bases). The sample taken for sequencing was PBMCs. This CDR3 reads CASSFRDGGQYEQYF. CDR3 DNA sequence: TGTGCCAGCAGCTTCCGGGACGGGGGGCAATACGAGCAGTACTTC.